What follows are 8 T cell receptor beta chains derived from one specimen sequenced in a study of siplizumab effects on memory and regulatory T cells (dated by TCRdb to between 2018 and 2021). The library was made by the immunoSEQ multiplex PCR assay. TCRdb retrieved this table from immuneACCESS and kept in-frame rearrangements only. Not all clones are present; in checked studies, unresolved V genes account for under half, and no reason is known for the remainder. In this sample the table shows 87,000 or so clones, about 87% of which occur a single time. The top ten constitute 15% of the sample. Material for sequencing was CD4+ T cells sorted from blood. Source of these receptors: a human donor in good health.

The chain combines TRBV7-2 with TRBJ2-1; TRBD2 matches 11 bases. Germline assignment: CDR1 SGHTA and CDR2 FQGNSA. V was clipped by 3 bases and J by 4 bases; unmatched bases: 8. CDR3 length: 17 residues. In DNA, the CDR3 is TGTGCCAGCAGCTTTCAGTCTAGCGGGAGGATATACAATGAGCAGTTCTTC. Encoded protein: CASSFQSSGRIYNEQFF. Based on the CDR3 plus reference TRBV7-2 and TRBJ2-1, the full variable domain is GAGVSQSPSNKVTEKGKDVELRCDPISGHTALYWYRQSLGQGLEFLIYFQGNSAPDKSGLPSDRFSAERTGGSVSTLTIQRTQQEDSAVYLCASSFQSSGRIYNEQFFGPGTRLTVL.

The rearrangement joins TRBV2 to TRBJ2-7; D ambiguous. The CDR3 consists of 11 residues. CDR1 is SNHLY and CDR2 is FYNNEI in the germline V gene. The ends were cut back, 5 bases at V and 3 bases at J, with 5 bases in the middle. CDR3 residues: CASSRNYEQYF. The CDR3 DNA sequence: TGTGCCAGCAGTAGAAACTACGAGCAGTACTTC.

The J gene is TRBJ1-5, the V gene TRBV29-1, with a possible D match to TRBD1 (6 bases). This CDR3 spans 13 amino acids. Trimming cost V 7 bases and J 7 bases, with 17 bases left between them. CDR1 is SQVTM and CDR2 is ANQGSEA in the germline V gene. The CDR3 reads CSAATGGGQPQHF. Here the CDR3 DNA reads TGCAGCGCCGCGACAGGAGGTGGACAGCCCCAGCATTTT.

The chain combines TRBV7-8 with TRBJ2-1; TRBD2 matches 8 bases. V lost 5 bases to trimming and J lost 6 bases; unmatched junction nucleotides: 3. The CDR3 is made up of 13 amino acids. The germline V gene has CDR1 SGHVS and CDR2 FQNEAQ. CDR3: CASSRSGSNEQFF. The DNA for the CDR3 is TGTGCCAGCAGCCGAAGCGGGAGCAATGAGCAGTTCTTC.

The chain combines TRBV4-3 with TRBJ1-4; D remains ambiguous. V was clipped by 0 bases and J by 5 bases, with 7 bases between them. CDR3 length equals 14 residues. Germline lookup yields CDR1 LGHNA and CDR2 YSLEER. This CDR3 reads CASSQDMRNEKLFF. The CDR3 region has the DNA TGCGCCAGCAGCCAAGATATGAGGAATGAAAAACTGTTTTTT.

The V gene is TRBV9, the J gene TRBJ2-6; D ambiguous. The germline V gene has CDR1 SGDLS and CDR2 YYNGEE. V was pared by 0 bases and J by 0 bases, with 4 bases between. CDR3 length equals 15 residues. The CDR3 DNA reads as TGTGCCAGCAGCGTAGATCCCTCTGGGGCCAACGTCCTGACTTTC. Its translation: CASSVDPSGANVLTF.

Worth noting for this clone: A read error may produce the germline difference seen at one junction end. The chain couples TRBV7-7 to TRBJ2-3; perhaps TRBD1 as D (6 bases). Germline V gene sequence: CDR1 SSHAT, CDR2 FNYEAQ (reference sequence). The CDR3 spans 13 residues. CDR3 DNA sequence: TGTGCTAGCAGCTTAGGGGGAACAGATACGCAGTATTTT. This codes for CASSLGGTDTQYF.

V usage is TRBV7-2 and J usage is TRBJ1-4; TRBD1 aligns across 8 bases. The CDR3 is 15 amino acids. The germline V gene encodes CDR1 SGHTA and CDR2 FQGNSA. The junction had 9 bases not matched to a gene; V was cut back by 5 bases and J by 7 bases. The CDR3 reads CASSTRTGLGEKLFF. The DNA for the CDR3 is TGTGCCAGCAGCACCCGGACAGGGCTTGGTGAAAAACTGTTTTTT.